The following is a TCR beta chain sequence with its context. The antigen remains unidentified. Other DNA sequences in this specimen translate into the identical CDR3. Clones were sequenced by immunoSEQ multiplex PCR, and TCRdb holds only the in-frame ones, with some missing. Of about 13,000 clones in the sample, around 83% are singletons; the top ten hold about 0.78%. This record belongs to a study of T cells after posttransplantation cyclophosphamide. The related graft donor's blood sample was taken on the day of bone marrow donation. Study-level findings and limits: Donor-recipient repertoire similarity was low at 1-2 months, rising over year one. TRB clonality was highly associated with recipient CMV seropositivity and reactivation. Tissue-infiltrating T cells from skin or gut overlapped little with blood T cells.

Trimming removed 5 bases from V and 5 bases from J, with 8 bases in between. The CDR3 runs to 12 residues. Germline V gene sequence: CDR1 MNHNS, CDR2 SASEGT. The chain joins TRBV6-1 to TRBJ2-3; perhaps TRBD2 as D (6 bases). Sequenced sample: memory CD4+ T cells sorted from PBMCs. The receptor's source is a man aged 50 to 59 in good health, CMV-negative, and a related stem cell transplant donor. This CDR3 reads CASSLALDTQYF. Written as DNA, the CDR3 is TGTGCCAGCAGTCTAGCGTTAGATACGCAGTATTTT.